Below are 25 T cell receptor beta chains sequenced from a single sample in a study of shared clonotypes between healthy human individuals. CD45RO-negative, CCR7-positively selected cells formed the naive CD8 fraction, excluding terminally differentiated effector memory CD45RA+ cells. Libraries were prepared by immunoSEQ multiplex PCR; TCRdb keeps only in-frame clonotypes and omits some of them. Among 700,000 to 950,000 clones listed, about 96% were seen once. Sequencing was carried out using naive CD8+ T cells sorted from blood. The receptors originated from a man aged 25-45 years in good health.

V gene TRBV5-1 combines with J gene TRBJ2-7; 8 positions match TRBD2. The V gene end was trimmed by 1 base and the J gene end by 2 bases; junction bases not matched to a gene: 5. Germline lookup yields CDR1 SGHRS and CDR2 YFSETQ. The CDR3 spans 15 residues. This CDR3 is CASSLRAGEAYEQYF. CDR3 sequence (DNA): TGCGCCAGCAGCTTGAGAGCGGGAGAAGCCTACGAGCAGTACTTC.

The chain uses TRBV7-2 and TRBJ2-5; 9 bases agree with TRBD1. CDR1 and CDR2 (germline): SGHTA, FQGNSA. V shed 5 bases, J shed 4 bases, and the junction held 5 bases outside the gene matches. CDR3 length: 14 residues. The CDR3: CASSQTGGRETQYF. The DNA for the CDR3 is TGTGCCAGCAGCCAGACAGGGGGGCGAGAGACCCAGTACTTC.

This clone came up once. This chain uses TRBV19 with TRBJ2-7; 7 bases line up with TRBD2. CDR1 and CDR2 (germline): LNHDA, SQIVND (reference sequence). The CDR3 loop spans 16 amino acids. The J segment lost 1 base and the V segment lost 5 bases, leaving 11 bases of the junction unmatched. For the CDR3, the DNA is TGTGCCAGTAGTTGGGCGACTAGCTCTCCGTCCTACGAGCAGTACTTC. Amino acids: CASSWATSSPSYEQYF. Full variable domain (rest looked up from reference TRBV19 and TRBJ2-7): DGGITQSPKYLFRKEGQNVTLSCEQNLNHDAMYWYRQDPGQGLRLIYYSQIVNDFQKGDIAEGYSVSREKKESFPLTVTSAQKNPTAFYLCASSWATSSPSYEQYFGPGTRLTVT.

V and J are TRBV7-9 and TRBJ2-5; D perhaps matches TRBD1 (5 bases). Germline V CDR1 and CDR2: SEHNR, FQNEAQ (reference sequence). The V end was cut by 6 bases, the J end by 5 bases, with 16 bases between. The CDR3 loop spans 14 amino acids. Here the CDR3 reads CASSRVSGKETQYF. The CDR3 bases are TGTGCCAGCAGTCGCGTTTCAGGGAAGGAGACCCAGTACTTC.

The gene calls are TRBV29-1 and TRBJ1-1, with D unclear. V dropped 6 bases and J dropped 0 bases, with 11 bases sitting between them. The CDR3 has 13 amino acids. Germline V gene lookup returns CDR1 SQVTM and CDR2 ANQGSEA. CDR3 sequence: CSVVDMLNTEAFF. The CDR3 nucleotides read TGCAGCGTCGTTGACATGCTGAACACTGAAGCTTTCTTT.

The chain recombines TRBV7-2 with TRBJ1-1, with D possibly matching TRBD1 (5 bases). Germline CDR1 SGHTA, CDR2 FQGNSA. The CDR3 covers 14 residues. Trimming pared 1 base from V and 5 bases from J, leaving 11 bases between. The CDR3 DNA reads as TGTGCCAGCAGCTTAGTGGTGCGGGGGACTGAAGCTTTCTTT. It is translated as CASSLVVRGTEAFF.

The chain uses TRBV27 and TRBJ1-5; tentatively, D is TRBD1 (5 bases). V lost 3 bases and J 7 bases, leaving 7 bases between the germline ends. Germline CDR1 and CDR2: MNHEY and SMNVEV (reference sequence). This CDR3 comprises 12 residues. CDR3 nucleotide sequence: TGTGCCAGCAGTTTGAAGGGGCAGCCCCAGCATTTT. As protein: CASSLKGQPQHF.

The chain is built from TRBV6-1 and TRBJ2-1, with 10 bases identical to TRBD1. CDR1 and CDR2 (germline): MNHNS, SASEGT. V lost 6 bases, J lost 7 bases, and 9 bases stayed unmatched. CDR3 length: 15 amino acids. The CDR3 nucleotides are TGTGCCAGCAGCTACCCGGGACAGGGGCGGAATGAGCAGTTCTTC. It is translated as CASSYPGQGRNEQFF.

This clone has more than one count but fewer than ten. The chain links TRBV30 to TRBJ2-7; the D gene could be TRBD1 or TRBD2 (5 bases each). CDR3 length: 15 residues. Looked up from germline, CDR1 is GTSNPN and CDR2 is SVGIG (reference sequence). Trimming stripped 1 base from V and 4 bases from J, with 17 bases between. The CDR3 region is CAWSDSFRDGYEQYF. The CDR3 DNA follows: TGTGCCTGGAGTGACTCTTTCAGGGACGGTTACGAGCAGTACTTC.

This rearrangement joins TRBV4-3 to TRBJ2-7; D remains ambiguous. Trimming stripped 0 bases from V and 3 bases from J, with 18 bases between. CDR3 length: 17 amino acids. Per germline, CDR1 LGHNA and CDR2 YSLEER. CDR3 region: CASSQEYGSLNVYEQYF. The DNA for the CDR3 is TGCGCCAGCAGCCAAGAATATGGCAGCCTAAATGTCTACGAGCAGTACTTC.

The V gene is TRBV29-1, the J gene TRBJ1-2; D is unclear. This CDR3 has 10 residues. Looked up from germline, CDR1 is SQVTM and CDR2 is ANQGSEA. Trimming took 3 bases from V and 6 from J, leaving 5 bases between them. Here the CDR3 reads CSVERDGYTF. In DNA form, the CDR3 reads TGCAGCGTTGAGAGAGATGGCTACACCTTC.

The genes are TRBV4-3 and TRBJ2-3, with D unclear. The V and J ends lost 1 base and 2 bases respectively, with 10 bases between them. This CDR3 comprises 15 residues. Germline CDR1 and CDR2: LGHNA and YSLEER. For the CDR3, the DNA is TGCGCCAGCAGCCAAGGGACCGCAACCACAGATACGCAGTATTTT. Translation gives CASSQGTATTDTQYF.

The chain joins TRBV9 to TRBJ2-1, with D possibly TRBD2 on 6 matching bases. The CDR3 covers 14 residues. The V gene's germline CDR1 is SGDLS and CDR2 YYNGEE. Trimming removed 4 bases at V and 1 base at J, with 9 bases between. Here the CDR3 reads CASSMGTSYNEQFF. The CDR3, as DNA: TGTGCCAGCAGCATGGGGACTTCCTACAATGAGCAGTTCTTC.

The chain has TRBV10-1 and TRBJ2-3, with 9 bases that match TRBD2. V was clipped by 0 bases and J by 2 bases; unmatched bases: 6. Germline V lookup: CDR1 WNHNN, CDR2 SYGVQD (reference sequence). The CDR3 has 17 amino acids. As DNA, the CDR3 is TGCGCCAGCAGTGAGTCCATAGCGGGAGTCTTCACAGATACGCAGTATTTT. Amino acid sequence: CASSESIAGVFTDTQYF.

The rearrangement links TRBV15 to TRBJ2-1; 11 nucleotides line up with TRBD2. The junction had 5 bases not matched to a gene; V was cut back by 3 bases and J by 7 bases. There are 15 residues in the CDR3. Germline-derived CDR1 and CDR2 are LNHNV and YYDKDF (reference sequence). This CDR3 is CATSSGTSGLNEQFF. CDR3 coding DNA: TGTGCCACCAGCAGCGGGACTAGCGGACTTAATGAGCAGTTCTTC.

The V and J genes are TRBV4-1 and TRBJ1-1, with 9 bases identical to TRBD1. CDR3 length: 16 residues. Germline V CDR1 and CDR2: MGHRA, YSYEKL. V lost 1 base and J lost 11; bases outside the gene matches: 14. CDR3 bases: TGCGCCAGCAGCCAAGTACAGGGGGCGCCTGCCTTGGAGGCTTTCTTT. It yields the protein CASSQVQGAPALEAFF.

CDR3 loop: CASRRTLAGGTYNEQFF. CDR3 in DNA: TGTGCCAGCAGACGCACCCTAGCGGGAGGGACCTACAATGAGCAGTTCTTC. The rearrangement links TRBV7-2 to TRBJ2-1, with TRBD2 matching over 12 bases. V trimming: 6 bases; J trimming: 2 bases; junction bases outside the gene matches: 8. This CDR3 is built from 17 residues. Looked up from germline, CDR1 is SGHTA and CDR2 is FQGNSA.

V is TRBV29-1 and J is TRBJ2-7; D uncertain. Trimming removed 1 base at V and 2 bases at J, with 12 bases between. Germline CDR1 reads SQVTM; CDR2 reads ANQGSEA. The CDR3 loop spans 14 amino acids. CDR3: CSVEGERNTYEQYF. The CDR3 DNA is TGCAGCGTTGAAGGGGAAAGAAATACCTACGAGCAGTACTTC.

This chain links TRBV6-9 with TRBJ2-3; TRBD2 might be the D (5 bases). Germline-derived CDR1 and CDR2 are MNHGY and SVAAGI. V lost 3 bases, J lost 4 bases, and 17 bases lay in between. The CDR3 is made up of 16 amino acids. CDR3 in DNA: TGTGCCAGCAGTTACTTACAGCACACGAGGGCAGATACGCAGTATTTT. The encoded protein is CASSYLQHTRADTQYF.

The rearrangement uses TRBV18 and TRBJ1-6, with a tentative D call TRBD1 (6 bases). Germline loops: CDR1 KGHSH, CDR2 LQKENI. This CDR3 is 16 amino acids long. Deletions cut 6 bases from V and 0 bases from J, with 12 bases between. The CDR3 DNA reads TGTGCCAGCTCGACAGGCCCCAGCTCCTATAATTCACCCCTCCACTTT. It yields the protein CASSTGPSSYNSPLHF.

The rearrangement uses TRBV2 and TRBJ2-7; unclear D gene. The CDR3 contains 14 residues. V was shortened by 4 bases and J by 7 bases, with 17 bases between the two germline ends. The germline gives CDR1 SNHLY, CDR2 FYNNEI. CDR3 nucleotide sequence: TGTGCCAGCAGTGGACCGGACGGCTCGAGGGAGCAGTACTTC. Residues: CASSGPDGSREQYF.

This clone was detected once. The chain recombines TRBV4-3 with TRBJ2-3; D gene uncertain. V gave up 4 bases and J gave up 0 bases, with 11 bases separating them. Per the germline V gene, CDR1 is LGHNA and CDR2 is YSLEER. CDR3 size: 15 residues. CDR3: CASSLSGSSTDTQYF. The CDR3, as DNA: TGCGCCAGCAGCCTTTCAGGATCTAGCACAGATACGCAGTATTTT.

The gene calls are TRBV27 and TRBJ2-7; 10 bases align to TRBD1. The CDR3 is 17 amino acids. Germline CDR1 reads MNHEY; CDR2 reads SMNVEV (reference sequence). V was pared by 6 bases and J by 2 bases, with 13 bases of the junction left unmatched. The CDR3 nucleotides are TGTGCCAGCAGGACTTTTATGGGTGGGACAGGGGCCTACGAGCAGTACTTC. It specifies CASRTFMGGTGAYEQYF.

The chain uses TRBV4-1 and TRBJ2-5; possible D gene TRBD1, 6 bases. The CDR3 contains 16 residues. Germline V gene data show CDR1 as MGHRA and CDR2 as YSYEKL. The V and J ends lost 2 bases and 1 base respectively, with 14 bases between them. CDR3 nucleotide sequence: TGCGCCAGCAGCCAAATCCCAGGGGATATCCAAGAGACCCAGTACTTC. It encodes CASSQIPGDIQETQYF.

CDR3 in amino acids: CASSLRDRGRGDQPQHF. The CDR3 DNA follows: TGTGCCAGCAGTTTAAGGGACAGGGGGCGCGGGGATCAGCCCCAGCATTTT. This sequence joins TRBV28 and TRBJ1-5, with 12 bases aligning to TRBD1. V gave up 2 bases and J gave up 5 bases; unmatched junction bases: 7. This CDR3 is 17 amino acids long. CDR1 MDHEN and CDR2 SYDVKM come from the germline V gene.